Given below is one T cell receptor (beta chain) in context. The antigen it binds to is not known. No much larger clone exists at a distance of one base, and base qualities are not known. CD8 naive samples were CD45RO-negative cells positively selected for CCR7, giving a CD45RA+CCR7+ population that excluded TemRA cells. The donors were healthy, HIV-negative adults who had no recently reported acute infections or vaccinations. Every donor was a Caucasian adult residing in Nashville, Tennessee, USA. Blood was collected by leukapheresis, and PBMCs were isolated by Ficoll-Histopaque density gradient centrifugation and then cryopreserved in liquid nitrogen vapor phase. Analytical flow cytometry was used to check the purity and quantity of each magnetically sorted T cell population. Each sorted fraction had its genomic DNA isolated and then quantified by UV absorbance on a Nanodrop 2000c. TCR CDR3 regions were amplified from genomic DNA by multiplex PCR using the deep immunoSEQ assay. For each cell subset, the extracted genomic DNA was distributed evenly across all wells of several immunoSEQ 96-well plates, and each plate served as one replicate. For sorted subsets, each replicate PCR was loaded with 150 to 250 ng genomic DNA, equivalent to approximately 27,000 T cell genomes. Purified libraries were quantified with a Qubit 3.0 fluorometer, sized on a Bioanalyzer 2100, and re-quantified with the KAPA Library Quantification kit. Every immunoSEQ 96-well plate was sequenced on a separate single-read 150-cycle Illumina NextSeq 550 flow cell. Per the original workflow: Because the immunoSEQ output included only junctional sequences and no quality scores, the filtering could not be the same as the filtering used for full-length reads. Sequences were annotated with PyIR, a Python wrapper for IgBLAST v1.9, and V/J genes and CDR3 were assigned using IMGT germline references. Reads were filtered out if the reads had weak V/J assignments (E-value above 1e-6), no CDR3, stop codons, out-of-frame junctions, or ambiguous translated residues. A V3J clonotype was defined by an identical inferred V gene, J gene, and CDR3 amino acid sequence. To compute the percentage overlap between repertoires, the number of shared unique clonotypes was divided by the size of the smaller repertoire. RTK rarefaction, the Chao1 estimator, and Recon v2.1 estimates of unobserved clonotypes were used to assess repertoire richness. For all TCRbeta clonotypes obtained by the gDNA method from a handful of donors, generation probabilities were computed with OLGA. TCRdb limited this immuneACCESS table to in-frame rearrangements with V and J called. A share of clones is missing; checked studies link under half to unresolved V genes, and the rest is unexplained. D and trimming were read from the DNA, whereas the V and J calls and clone size are those reported in that table. For this sample the table gives hundreds of thousands of clones, of which just under 97% were detected only once. The biggest ten clones account for 0.11% of the sample.

This sample was included in a study of shared clonotypes between healthy human individuals (TCRdb year 2020). Describing the broader study: A couple of women and a few men aged 18 to 49 years were included in the cohort. For each donor, three plates each were used for CD4 naive and CD4 memory, two plates were used for CD8 naive, and one plate was used for CD8 memory. To estimate repertoire size and how much clonotypes are shared between individuals, the study performed deep sequencing of blood TCR repertoires from 4 to 6 healthy adults. To increase sequencing depth and limit assay-specific biases, TCR repertoire library preparation and sequencing were carried out by different laboratories using diverse techniques. Between about 0.9 and 9 billion PBMCs per donor were obtained by leukapheresis. Study-wide findings and limitations: Compared with non-shared clonotypes, clonotypes shared by all four sorted-subset donors had higher generation probabilities. About 5% of naive CD4, 3% to 4% of naive CD8, approximately 2% of memory CD4, and 0.4% of memory CD8 clonotypes were shared across a few donors. Pairwise subsampling led to the expectation that sequencing depth would affect the degree of clonotype sharing among donors. Naive subsets generally had larger estimated clonotype richness than memory subsets. Only blood was sampled, and tissue TCR repertoires likely differ from those in blood. Even with the large sequencing depth, rarefaction of the sorted-subset datasets indicated that sequencing was incomplete. The genetic and exposure-history diversity represented was limited by the small number of donors.

CDR1 and CDR2 are read off the germline V gene as SQVTM and ANQGSEA. There are 11 amino acids in the CDR3, from cysteine to phenylalanine inclusive. Here the CDR3 DNA is all that survives: 33 bases in frame from base 1. V is clipped by 7 bases and J by 6 bases, and the sequence between their germline boundaries is 10 bases long. The sequence joins TRBV29-1 to TRBJ2-1; the D call is possibly TRBD1 or TRBD2, each sharing 5 bases. The sample comprised naive CD8+ T cells sorted from blood. Interpreted using the paper, the cell subset or site label stands for: CD45RA+CCR7+. This clonotype was sampled from a woman in her thirties in good health. The CDR3 here reads CSALGPNEQFF. The sequence in DNA is TGCAGCGCGCTGGGACCCAATGAGCAGTTCTTC.